This T cell receptor beta chain comes out of a study of STAT5B mutations in CD4+ large granular lymphocyte leukemia. TCRdb's copy holds only in-frame clones and misses some; the assay was immunoSEQ multiplex PCR. The profile shows approximately 32,000 clones, 65% to 70% of them singletons. Trimming at V came to 4 bases and at J to 7 bases, leaving 8 bases not matched to a gene. CDR1 is LGHNA and CDR2 is YSLEER in the germline V gene. The CDR3 runs to 14 residues. The sequenced sample was CD4+ T cells from blood buffy coats. The receptor's source is a human donor in good health. The gene calls are TRBV4-3 and TRBJ1-2, with 8 nucleotides matching TRBD1. CDR3 amino acids: CASSPDRVFGGYTF. CDR3 bases: TGCGCCAGCAGCCCGGACAGGGTCTTTGGTGGCTACACCTTC.